This record looks at one T cell receptor beta chain sequence and its context. Its specificity is not known. TCRdb's table, derived via immunoSEQ multiplex PCR, lists solely in-frame clones and lacks some. This table has roughly 120,000 clones, around 90% appearing once. These data originate in a study of T cell responses to AZD1222 COVID-19 vaccine. General observations from the study: Targeting of unmutated variant regions was reportedly seen in nearly half of spike-specific TCRs. Donors were largely white British and mainly female; clonal diversity was possibly underestimated.

This receptor was identified in an adult in good health. Here the sequenced sample was peripheral blood, taken on day 0 of MenACWY control vaccination.

The CDR3 loop is CASSRPQNPYEQYF. The CDR3 nucleotides read TGTGCCAGCAGCCGACCACAGAACCCCTACGAGCAGTACTTC. This chain joins TRBV9 and TRBJ2-7, with D unresolved. CDR1 and CDR2 from the germline V gene are SGDLS and YYNGEE. The CDR3 covers 14 residues. Trimming took off 4 bases at V and 2 bases at J, with 13 bases between the two ends.